These 13 T cell receptor beta chains came from one sample sequenced in a study of cytomegalovirus exposure and HLA in healthy donors. This PCR relied on a set of 60 Vbeta primers and 13 Jbeta primers. The repertoire was sequenced with immunoSEQ multiplex PCR; TCRdb's copy has only in-frame clones and lacks some. This sample has fewer than 250,000 clones, with about 75% found just once. Sequenced: PBMCs. The receptor source for this set is a young man in good health and CMV-seronegative.

V usage is TRBV4-3 and J usage is TRBJ2-2, with 7 positions matching TRBD2. V shed 8 bases and J 1 base; nucleotides not matched to a gene: 4. CDR1 and CDR2 (germline): LGHNA, YSLEER. The CDR3 length is 14 residues. The CDR3 coding sequence is TGCGCCAGCGAGACTAGCCTGAACACCGGGGAGCTGTTTTTT. It translates to CASETSLNTGELFF.

The chain is built from TRBV7-2 and TRBJ2-7, with D possibly TRBD2 on 6 matching bases. The CDR3 is made up of 13 amino acids. CDR1 is SGHTA, CDR2 FQGNSA, per germline. V lost 8 bases to trimming and J lost 4 bases, with 15 bases between them. The chain's CDR3 is CASGSLARYEQYF. The CDR3, as DNA: TGTGCCAGCGGAAGCCTAGCGCGATACGAGCAGTACTTC.

V and J are TRBV7-2 and TRBJ2-5, with 13 nucleotides matching TRBD2. CDR3 length: 16 amino acids. The germline V gene encodes CDR1 SGHTA and CDR2 FQGNSA. After removal of 5 bases from V and 2 bases from J, the junction contained 5 bases not matched to a gene. The CDR3 sequence is CASSPSTSGGQETQYF. The CDR3 DNA reads TGTGCCAGCAGCCCTTCGACTAGCGGGGGGCAAGAGACCCAGTACTTC.

This rearrangement joins TRBV10-3 to TRBJ2-5, with 7 bases identical to TRBD1. The J call may be in error: the DNA end matches TRBJ2-7 better. This CDR3 has 15 residues. From germline, CDR1 is ENHRY and CDR2 SYGVKD. CDR3 residues: CAITTDRDNSYEQYF. The CDR3, as DNA: TGTGCCATCACTACCGACAGGGACAACTCCTACGAGCAGTACTTC.

This clone was observed once. This chain uses TRBV5-6 with TRBJ2-2; 8 nucleotides match TRBD2. Germline CDR1 SGHDT, CDR2 YYEEEE. CDR3 length: 17 residues. Trimming took 4 bases from V and 0 from J; bases not matched to a gene: 8. CDR3 region: CASSPGLALSNTGELFF. For the CDR3, the DNA is TGTGCCAGCAGCCCAGGACTAGCCCTTTCGAACACCGGGGAGCTGTTTTTT.

The chain has TRBV7-9 and TRBJ1-1; D uncertain. CDR1 SEHNR and CDR2 FQNEAQ come from the germline V gene (reference sequence). CDR3 size: 14 residues. The V end lost 8 bases, the J end lost 1 base, and 14 bases lay between the germline ends. The CDR3 nucleotides read TGTGCCAGCGCCCGCTTAGCGGCGAACACTGAAGCTTTCTTT. Encoded protein: CASARLAANTEAFF.

Of note for this clone: Germline and junction disagree at one end, which may indicate a read error. The V gene is TRBV7-9, the J gene TRBJ1-5; possible D gene TRBD1, 5 bases. The CDR3 is made up of 12 amino acids. The germline V gene has CDR1 SEHNR and CDR2 FQNEAQ (reference sequence). For the CDR3, the DNA is TGTTCCAGCAGTCAGGGTAGTCAGCCCCAGCATTTT. Translation gives CSSSQGSQPQHF.

The chain carries TRBV6-1 and TRBJ1-2, with 7 bases identical to TRBD1. Germline CDR1 and CDR2: MNHNS and SASEGT. CDR3 size: 17 residues. The junction had 9 bases not matched to a gene; V was cut back by 2 bases and J by 0 bases. In nucleotides, the CDR3 is TGTGCCAGCAGTGAATGGGACAGTCTTCGATCTAACTATGGCTACACCTTC. It specifies CASSEWDSLRSNYGYTF.

This sequence joins TRBV30 and TRBJ1-2; D not resolved. The ends were cut back, 0 bases at V and 9 bases at J, with 11 bases in the middle. Germline CDR1 is GTSNPN and CDR2 is SVGIG (reference sequence). The CDR3 length is 12 residues. The CDR3 sequence is CAWSVQMSRYTF. The DNA of the CDR3 is TGTGCCTGGAGTGTACAGATGTCTCGCTACACCTTC.

The chain links TRBV28 to TRBJ1-1, with D unresolved. The germline CDR1 and CDR2 sequences are MDHEN and SYDVKM. V dropped 1 base and J dropped 4 bases, with 7 bases sitting between them. The CDR3 spans 13 residues. The CDR3 is CASSLLGRTEAFF. The CDR3 nucleotides read TGTGCCAGCAGTTTATTGGGCCGCACTGAAGCTTTCTTT. The whole variable domain, remainder taken from reference TRBV28 and TRBJ1-1, is DVKVTQSSRYLVKRTGEKVFLECVQDMDHENMFWYRQDPGLGLRLIYFSYDVKMKEKGDIPEGYSVSREKKERFSLILESASTNQTSMYLCASSLLGRTEAFFGQGTRLTVV.

The genes are TRBV4-1 and TRBJ2-6; D is unclear. The V gene lost 0 bases and the J gene lost 7 bases, with 4 bases spanning the gap. The CDR3 sequence is 13 residues long. The germline CDR1 and CDR2 sequences are MGHRA and YSYEKL. The CDR3: CASSQDPANVLTF. CDR3 bases: TGCGCCAGCAGCCAAGACCCTGCCAACGTCCTGACTTTC.

This chain links TRBV4-3 with TRBJ1-5, with D perhaps matching TRBD1 (6 bases). The CDR3 sequence is 18 residues long. Trimming pared 0 bases from V and 1 base from J, leaving 16 bases between. Germline lookup yields CDR1 LGHNA and CDR2 YSLEER. In DNA, the CDR3 is TGCGCCAGCAGCCAAGAGATCAGTGGGGGCTTGAGCAATCAGCCCCAGCATTTT. It translates to CASSQEISGGLSNQPQHF.

The V gene is TRBV29-1, the J gene TRBJ2-7; D is unresolved. CDR1 and CDR2 from the germline V gene are SQVTM and ANQGSEA. The CDR3 sequence is 16 residues long. V was trimmed by 0 bases and J by 0 bases, leaving 15 bases between them. The CDR3 nucleotides are TGCAGCGTTGAAGAGTCGACACCCCCTTACTCCTACGAGCAGTACTTC. Translated, it gives CSVEESTPPYSYEQYF.